This T cell receptor beta chain was identified during a study of cytomegalovirus exposure and HLA in healthy donors. For the study at large: Unique TCRs from HLA-typed donors, 65 million to 85 million of them, were held in an early data release.

Study-wide points: Researchers left out some V segments, among them TRBV6-2 and TRBV6-3, as indistinguishable. Among CMV-associated TCR beta chains, most appeared HLA-restricted in a later analysis.

It was with 60 Vbeta and 13 Jbeta primers that the PCR ran. The repertoire was sequenced with immunoSEQ multiplex PCR; TCRdb's copy has only in-frame clones and lacks some. Of around 150,000 clones in the sample, roughly four fifths were seen once. A remark on this clone: The antigen is undetermined.

Trimming removed 4 bases from V and 0 bases from J, with 13 bases in between. Germline assignment: CDR1 SQVTM and CDR2 ANQGSEA. This CDR3 has 15 residues. This receptor was identified in a male donor in good health and CMV-seropositive. The sequenced material came from PBMCs. The V and J genes are TRBV29-1 and TRBJ1-3, with a tentative D call TRBD1 (5 bases). In DNA form, the CDR3 reads TGCAGCGTTGGTGGTCAGGGCAACTCTGGAAACACCATATATTTT. Residues: CSVGGQGNSGNTIYF.